The rows below give T cell receptor beta chains drawn from one sample of a study of blood T cells in healthy people across ages. TCRdb redid the calling of the 5' RACE reads with MiXCR, one entry per CDR3 protein. The table shows under 750,000 distinct CDR3 sequences, with less than 60% occurring only once. The sample taken for sequencing was blood. All receptors derive from a man at least 80 years old in good health. Both conserved end residues are part of each CDR3. D genes are given only for firm matches. Expanded clones are given a class, and other clones once, few, many or no size at all.

abundance	d_gene	v_gene	j_gene	CDR3aa	CDR3nt
-	TRBD1	TRBV12-3/TRBV12-4	TRBJ2-3	CASSGDRGRLADTQYF	TGTGCCAGCAGTGGCGACAGGGGGCGTTTGGCAGATACGCAGTATTTT
-	-	TRBV4-3	TRBJ2-7	CASSQDHTASYEQYF	TGCGCCAGCAGCCAAGATCATACCGCCTCCTACGAGCAGTACTTC
-	-	TRBV21-1	TRBJ2-1	CASSKKDGTPPSDEQFF	TGTGCCAGCAGCAAAAAAGACGGGACTCCCCCATCGGATGAGCAGTTCTTC
few	-	TRBV6-5	TRBJ2-1	CAARRREVSYNEQFF	TGTGCCGCGAGGAGGCGGGAAGTATCCTACAATGAGCAGTTCTTC
-	TRBD2	TRBV14	TRBJ2-3	CASSQGGGLADRTQYF	TGTGCCAGCAGCCAAGGTGGCGGACTAGCGGATAGAACGCAGTATTTT
few	-	TRBV7-3	TRBJ2-1	CASSFSTGRNEQFF	TGTGCCAGCAGCTTCTCTACCGGTAGGAATGAGCAGTTCTTC
once	-	TRBV7-2	TRBJ2-7	CASSLVLIGEQYF	TGTGCCAGCAGCTTGGTCCTGATTGGGGAGCAGTACTTC
-	-	TRBV7-2	TRBJ1-5	CASSSPPGMASNQPQHF	TGTGCCAGCAGCTCGCCCCCAGGGATGGCCAGCAATCAGCCCCAGCATTTT
-	-	TRBV7-3	TRBJ1-1	CASRNLNTEAFF	TGTGCCAGCAGGAATCTTAACACTGAAGCTTTCTTT
-	-	TRBV12-5	TRBJ1-2	CASAFYQGNDGYTF	TGTGCTAGTGCTTTCTATCAGGGGAACGATGGCTACACCTTC
-	-	TRBV28	TRBJ1-5	CASSFPGNQPQHF	TGTGCCAGCAGTTTCCCCGGCAATCAGCCCCAGCATTTT
-	TRBD2	TRBV6-6	TRBJ2-5	CASSPRVAGGMSEQYF	TGTGCCAGCAGTCCTAGGGTAGCGGGAGGGATGAGTGAGCAGTACTTC
-	TRBD2	TRBV12-3/TRBV12-4	TRBJ2-1	CASRLTSGRGYEQFF	TGTGCCAGCAGACTGACTAGCGGGAGGGGCTATGAGCAGTTCTTC
-	-	TRBV7-2	TRBJ2-1	CASSLGAGEGNEQFF	TGTGCCAGCAGCTTAGGGGCAGGGGAGGGGAATGAGCAGTTCTTC
-	TRBD1	TRBV2	TRBJ2-5	CASSEDGRTGKLGTQYF	TGTGCCAGCAGTGAAGATGGGAGGACAGGGAAACTGGGGACCCAGTACTTC
-	-	TRBV7-2	TRBJ2-3	CASSLGINTDTQYF	TGTGCCAGCAGCTTAGGGATCAACACAGATACGCAGTATTTT
-	-	TRBV2	TRBJ1-5	CASREDVTQPQHF	TGTGCCAGCAGGGAGGACGTTACTCAGCCCCAGCATTTT
few	-	TRBV7-2	TRBJ1-1	CASSFRYMNTEAFF	TGTGCCAGCAGCTTCCGTTATATGAACACTGAAGCTTTCTTT
few	TRBD2	TRBV6-5	TRBJ2-3	CASRQPSGGAVDTQYF	TGTGCCAGCAGGCAGCCTAGCGGGGGGGCTGTGGATACGCAGTATTTT
-	-	TRBV6-1	TRBJ2-3	CASSERTDIFHTQYF	TGTGCCAGCAGTGAACGGACAGACATTTTCCATACGCAGTATTTT
-	-	TRBV2	TRBJ2-4	CASSEAGAKNIQYF	TGTGCCAGCAGTGAAGCAGGGGCCAAAAACATTCAGTACTTC
-	-	TRBV2	TRBJ1-1	CASSEARASTRMNTEAFF	TGTGCCAGCAGTGAAGCGCGTGCTTCGACTCGCATGAACACTGAAGCTTTCTTT
-	TRBD2	TRBV5-1	TRBJ2-7	CASSTSGLVYEQYF	TGCGCCAGCAGCACCTCGGGACTAGTCTACGAGCAGTACTTC
-	TRBD1	TRBV29-1	TRBJ2-7	CSVVRGTGPREGQYF	TGCAGCGTTGTACGGGGGACAGGCCCAAGGGAAGGGCAGTACTTC
-	-	TRBV4-1	TRBJ2-5	CASSQGPGQGEEQYF	TGCGCCAGCAGCCAGGGCCCGGGACAAGGGGAAGAGCAGTACTTC
-	-	TRBV10-3	TRBJ2-3	CAISGQGPGTDTQYF	TGTGCCATCAGTGGTCAGGGACCAGGCACAGATACGCAGTATTTT
few	TRBD2	TRBV7-9	TRBJ2-1	CASSFPQTSPNEQFF	TGTGCCAGCAGCTTCCCGCAGACTAGCCCCAATGAGCAGTTCTTC
-	TRBD2	TRBV7-6	TRBJ2-1	CASSSSVSGGTYNEQFF	TGTGCCAGCAGCTCCTCCGTTAGCGGGGGGACCTACAATGAGCAGTTCTTC
-	-	TRBV29-1	TRBJ1-2	CSVEGADGYTF	TGCAGCGTTGAGGGGGCAGATGGCTACACCTTC
-	-	TRBV24-1	TRBJ2-1	CATSGRNSYNEQFF	TGTGCCACCAGTGGCCGGAACTCCTACAATGAGCAGTTCTTC
-	-	TRBV10-3	TRBJ1-1	CAITQTANTEAFF	TGTGCCATCACCCAAACTGCGAACACTGAAGCTTTCTTT
-	TRBD2	TRBV29-1	TRBJ2-5	CSTQTTGGETQYF	TGCAGCACACAAACGACGGGAGGAGAGACCCAGTACTTC
few	-	TRBV20-1	TRBJ2-7	CSARDLGKGLYEQYF	TGCAGTGCTAGAGATCTAGGGAAGGGTCTCTACGAGCAGTACTTC
few	-	TRBV4-3	TRBJ2-1	CASSQDVRGNEQFF	TGCGCCAGCAGCCAAGACGTCCGGGGCAATGAGCAGTTCTTC
-	-	TRBV6-1	TRBJ2-1	CASTITTHNEQFF	TGTGCCAGCACCATCACGACCCACAATGAGCAGTTCTTC
-	-	TRBV20-1	TRBJ1-2	CSASPSFLPGSYTF	TGCAGTGCTAGCCCATCTTTCTTGCCAGGGTCATACACCTTC
-	TRBD1	TRBV12-3/TRBV12-4	TRBJ2-5	CASSPTGQYQETQYF	TGTGCCAGCAGTCCGACGGGACAGTATCAAGAGACCCAGTACTTC
once	-	TRBV20-1	TRBJ2-3	CSAWSTVTQYF	TGCAGCGCGTGGTCCACAGTTACGCAGTATTTT
-	TRBD1	TRBV10-3	TRBJ1-2	CAISDRTGIYGYTF	TGTGCCATCAGTGACAGGACAGGGATTTATGGCTACACCTTC
few	TRBD2	TRBV13	TRBJ2-1	CASSLGRGSGSYNEQFF	TGTGCCAGCAGCTTGGGGAGAGGTAGCGGGAGCTACAATGAGCAGTTCTTC
few	TRBD1	TRBV6-6	TRBJ1-5	CASSYLLGTGNQPQHF	TGTGCCAGCAGTTACTTACTCGGGACAGGGAATCAGCCCCAGCATTTT
-	-	TRBV14	TRBJ1-1	CASSPLGMENTEAFF	TGTGCCAGCAGCCCCCTGGGGATGGAGAACACTGAAGCTTTCTTT
few	TRBD1	TRBV5-1	TRBJ2-7	CASSLNPGQGPYEQYF	TGCGCCAGCAGCTTGAACCCGGGACAGGGTCCCTACGAGCAGTACTTC
many	-	TRBV7-2	TRBJ1-2	CASSLSADYYGYTF	TGTGCCAGCAGCTTAAGTGCAGACTACTATGGCTACACCTTC
-	-	TRBV7-2	TRBJ1-2	CASSVVTAYNYGYTF	TGTGCCAGCAGCGTGGTTACAGCTTATAACTATGGCTACACCTTC
-	-	TRBV29-1	TRBJ2-3	CSVLPLRGSSTDTQYF	TGCAGCGTTCTTCCCCTCAGGGGTAGTAGCACAGATACGCAGTATTTT
-	-	TRBV7-9	TRBJ2-1	CASSLPSANEQFF	TGTGCCAGCAGCTTACCCTCCGCCAATGAGCAGTTCTTC
few	-	TRBV4-1	TRBJ2-5	CASSQQAGQVRETQYF	TGCGCCAGCAGCCAACAAGCCGGGCAGGTTCGGGAGACCCAGTACTTC
-	-	TRBV3-1	TRBJ2-1	CASSQATLGNEQFF	TGTGCCAGCAGCCAAGCAACCCTAGGGAATGAGCAGTTCTTC
-	TRBD2	TRBV6-2/TRBV6-3	TRBJ2-1	CASSYGLAGGTSYEQFF	TGTGCCAGCAGTTACGGACTAGCGGGGGGAACATCCTACGAGCAGTTCTTC
many	-	TRBV6-6	TRBJ2-3	CASRSGDSTDTQYF	TGTGCCAGCAGGAGTGGAGATAGCACAGATACGCAGTATTTT
-	-	TRBV10-3	TRBJ1-1	CAISPVMNTEAFF	TGTGCCATCAGTCCGGTCATGAACACTGAAGCTTTCTTT
-	-	TRBV7-2	TRBJ1-6	CASSPGWRSPLHF	TGTGCCAGCAGCCCCGGATGGCGGTCACCCCTCCACTTT
-	TRBD2	TRBV7-2	TRBJ2-3	CASSSEGLAGRDTQYF	TGTGCCAGCAGCTCCGAAGGGCTAGCGGGCCGTGATACGCAGTATTTT
many	TRBD1	TRBV6-5	TRBJ1-2	CASSYSVTGVYGYTF	TGTGCCAGCAGTTACTCGGTTACAGGGGTATATGGCTACACCTTC
-	-	TRBV7-2	TRBJ2-7	CASSAALVRSYEQYF	TGTGCCAGCAGCGCCGCCCTAGTGAGGTCCTACGAGCAGTACTTC